The entry that follows covers one T cell receptor beta chain sequence. Its antigen is not identified. These data belong to a study of radiotherapy plus CTLA-4 blockade in lung cancer. At the level of the study: Objective responses were recorded in roughly 17% of patients, with disease control recorded in 25% to 35%.

Assay: immunoSEQ multiplex PCR; the TCRdb copy retains only in-frame clones and omits some. This sample has tens of thousands of clones, with around 83% found just once. V was cut by 4 bases and J by 12 bases, with 9 bases left in between. The V gene's germline CDR1 is LNHDA and CDR2 SQIVND (reference sequence). CDR3 size: 11 residues. Study-wide points: In blood, early T cell clone dynamics reportedly predicted response best, together with interferon-beta.

Receiving focal radiation plus CTLA-4 blockade with ipilimumab were patients who had chemo-refractory metastatic non-small-cell lung cancer. This TCR came from a human donor with non-small cell lung cancer that progressed on radiotherapy plus ipilimumab. The chain couples TRBV19 to TRBJ2-2; D perhaps matches TRBD2 (6 bases). The starting material was peripheral blood, obtained from a patient treated with radiotherapy plus ipilimumab. The CDR3 nucleotides read TGTGCCAGTAGTACGGGGGAAAAGCTGTTTTTT. Its translation is CASSTGEKLFF.